The clone carrying this TCR beta chain was picked up many times. Its cognate antigen is unknown. Regions amplified from RNA transcripts were the TCR beta CDR3 regions. The study used the HTBI primer set for a first-round RT-PCR of the TCR CDR3. One entry per CDR3 protein results from TCRdb running MiXCR on the multiplex PCR reads. The data hold some 440,000 distinct CDR3 sequences, with 15% to 19% observed a single time. This sample was included in a study of T cells in Graves' hyperthyroidism and ophthalmopathy. Study conclusions and caveats: Ophthalmopathy was separated from stable hyperthyroidism by a 13 V-J model.

The CDR3 has 15 amino acids. Per the germline V gene, CDR1 is SGHAT and CDR2 is FQNNGV. The V gene end was trimmed by 3 bases and the J gene end by 2 bases; junction bases not matched to a gene: 6. The study defined stable Graves' hyperthyroidism as no ophthalmopathy progression within 18 months. The PBMCs studied were ones that came from about 10 ml fresh peripheral blood. The sequence was collected from a young woman with Graves' hyperthyroidism. J is TRBJ2-7 and V is TRBV11-2, with 8 bases fitting TRBD1. The material sequenced was blood. The CDR3 region is CASSFSTDRAYEQYF. The CDR3 coding sequence is TGTGCCAGCAGCTTTTCTACGGACAGGGCCTACGAGCAGTACTTC.